The 5 T cell receptor beta chains below all came from one sample that was sequenced in a study of OX40 agonist ivuxolimab in advanced cancers. Here immunoSEQ multiplex PCR was the method, and the copy in TCRdb shows in-frame clones only, minus some. The table shows about 67,000 clones, with over 75% occurring only once. The sample consisted of CD4+ or CD8+ T cells sorted from blood, taken in a trial of the OX40 agonist ivuxolimab. The source of these receptors is an adult with an advanced solid tumor such as melanoma, head and neck, liver or kidney cancer.

CDR3 sequence: CASSQEVAGGVHEQFF. The CDR3 DNA follows: TGCGCCAGCAGCCAAGAGGTGGCGGGGGGGGTCCATGAGCAGTTCTTC. The V gene is TRBV4-3, the J gene TRBJ2-1, with 9 nucleotides matching TRBD2. CDR1 LGHNA and CDR2 YSLEER come from the germline V gene. This CDR3 is 16 amino acids long. Germline trimming cut 0 bases from V and 8 bases from J; bases unmatched to any gene: 8.

The V call is TRBV5-5, the J call TRBJ2-5; D call uncertain. The CDR3 length is 15 residues. Germline values: CDR1 SGHKS, CDR2 YYEKEE (reference sequence). With 6 bases removed from V and 2 bases from J, the gap between germline ends came to 17 bases. The CDR3 nucleotides read TGTGCCAGCACGCCGTTGTCTTTTAGGCAAGAGACCCAGTACTTC. It is translated as CASTPLSFRQETQYF.

This chain links TRBV6-1 with TRBJ2-5; TRBD2 might be the D (7 bases). Germline CDR1 is MNHNS and CDR2 is SASEGT. The CDR3 contains 15 residues. The V end was cut by 2 bases, the J end by 5 bases, with 15 bases between. For the CDR3, the DNA is TGTGCCAGCAGTGAATCGAGGGGGGGAGGGGAGACCCAGTACTTC. Translated: CASSESRGGGETQYF.

This chain links TRBV10-3 with TRBJ1-5; no definite D call. Germline CDR1 and CDR2: ENHRY and SYGVKD. The CDR3 loop spans 12 amino acids. V was cut by 0 bases and J by 4 bases, with 1 base left in between. DNA for the CDR3: TGTGCCATCAGTGAGTCGAATCAGCCCCAGCATTTT. Protein sequence: CAISESNQPQHF.

The chain combines TRBV4-3 with TRBJ2-7, with D maybe TRBD1 (6 bases). This CDR3 is built from 17 residues. V lost 0 bases and J 4 bases, leaving 19 bases between the germline ends. CDR1 LGHNA and CDR2 YSLEER come from the germline V gene. CDR3 DNA: TGCGCCAGCAGCCAAGAAGGGGGAAACAGACCCAAGTACGAGCAGTACTTC. Translation: CASSQEGGNRPKYEQYF.